One T cell receptor (beta chain) is described in this entry. Its antigen remains unidentified. Per-base quality was not reported, and no clone a single base away is much larger than it. The data were taken from a study of early T cells in non-severe SARS-CoV-2 infection (dated by TCRdb to the early 2020s). At the level of the whole study: Bulk RNA from unsorted whole blood was used for TCR sequencing, so alpha and beta chains could not be paired. The study at large found these results: VDJdb matching was skewed toward anti-spike CD8 responses and likely underestimated virus-specific expansions by missing private and CD4 specificities.

Library generation was performed with 5' RACE. The instrument was a NextSeq 500. In the TCR library protocol, unique molecular identifiers were attached to individual cDNA molecules to correct for PCR bias and sequencing error. Sequencing covered both TCR alpha and beta chains, and within each sample the abundances of alpha and beta sequences were tightly co-correlated. As for the original processing: Decombinator V4 was used to annotate the V gene, J gene and CDR3 of the TCR sequences. Expanded TCRs were defined as changing significantly between any two time points under a Poisson model with p below 0.0001. TCR abundances were normalised to the total number of TCRs sequenced in each sample and reported as counts per million. TRAV1-2 paired with TRAJ12, TRAJ20 or TRAJ33 defined MAIT TCRs, while TRAV10 paired with TRAJ18 defined iNKT TCRs. VDJdb, accessed 1 November 2021, was searched for CMV, EBV and SARS-CoV-2 annotated TCRs, excluding TCRs annotated for multiple antigens. Through fastp at Q25 and MiXCR, TCRdb rebuilt clones from the public reads, retaining in-frame beta chains. Each entry merges the rows of one CDR3 protein and shows their most common DNA and genes. It is TCRdb's table, rather than the study itself, that gives the V and J calls and clone size. For this sample the table gives about 49,000 distinct CDR3 sequences, of which 12% were detected only once. Roughly a tenth of the sample goes to the ten largest clones.

The CDR3, from cysteine to phenylalanine, totals 12 residues. Only the CDR3 DNA is retained, 36 bases long and in frame from the first base. V and J lose 4 bases and 5 bases, and a span of 9 bases separates them. The CDR1 and CDR2 encoded by the germline V gene are SGHDT and YYEEEE. A case-control design nested within a healthcare worker cohort in London, UK, was used, with weekly nasopharyngeal swab PCR tests and blood sampling performed. Healthcare workers were recruited between 23 and 31 March 2020, during the week of the UK lockdown, and were followed weekly for up to roughly 16 weeks. This clonotype was sampled from an adult who was a healthcare worker with PCR-confirmed SARS-CoV-2 infection or an uninfected control (not recorded which). The chain uses TRBV5-6 and TRBJ1-2, and perhaps TRBD1 as D gene, on 5 matching bases. Source material: whole blood. The CDR3 region has the sequence CASSKDSYGYTF. The nucleotides read TGTGCCAGCAGCAAAGACAGTTATGGCTACACCTTC.